This T cell receptor (beta chain) was observed in a study of identical twins. This CDR3 has 12 amino acids. V was trimmed by 2 bases and J by 8 bases, leaving 9 bases between them. This clonotype was detected many times. Its antigen is currently unknown. Study results and caveats: Diverse VJ usage suggested most zero-insertion clonotypes were not invariant T cells.

TCRdb re-derived calls from the 5' RACE reads in MiXCR, one entry per CDR3 protein. The table lists just over 500,000 distinct CDR3 sequences, 20% to 25% of them singletons. The same data also contributed to another study, on T cells expressing NK-cell markers.

The rearrangement uses TRBV12-3 or TRBV12-4 and TRBJ1-1; possibly TRBD1 for D (6 bases). The TCR sequence derives from a woman aged 18 to 35 in good health. Sequenced: CD4+ T cells sorted from blood. Here the CDR3 reads CASSLRGGEAFF. The CDR3 DNA reads as TGTGCCAGCAGTTTAAGGGGGGGGGAAGCTTTCTTT.